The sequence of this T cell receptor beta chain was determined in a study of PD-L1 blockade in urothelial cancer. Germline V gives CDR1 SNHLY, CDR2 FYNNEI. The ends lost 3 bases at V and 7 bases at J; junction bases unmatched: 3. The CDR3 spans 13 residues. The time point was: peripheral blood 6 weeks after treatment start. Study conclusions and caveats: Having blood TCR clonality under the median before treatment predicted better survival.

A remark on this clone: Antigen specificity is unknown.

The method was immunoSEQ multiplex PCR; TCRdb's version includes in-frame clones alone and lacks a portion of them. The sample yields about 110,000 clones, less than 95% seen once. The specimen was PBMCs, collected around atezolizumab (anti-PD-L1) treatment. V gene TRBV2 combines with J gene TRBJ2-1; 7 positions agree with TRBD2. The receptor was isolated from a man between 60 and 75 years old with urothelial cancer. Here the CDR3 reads CASSEGAGNEQFF. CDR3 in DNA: TGTGCCAGCAGTGAGGGAGCGGGAAATGAGCAGTTCTTC.